Described below is a single T cell receptor (beta chain) sequence and its context. Its specificity is not known. A much larger clone lies one base from this, so it may be a read error. This sample stems from a study of molecular identifiers for immune sequencing clone quantification. General observations from the study: Clones above 20 RNA copies contained over 97% of effector molecules and under 1% of naive molecules. One million naive cells reportedly did not prevent detection of spiked Jurkat TCR RNA from one cell. Barcode collisions between identical TCR molecules could shrink estimates of highly expanded clone sizes.

This CDR3 contains 13 residues. Germline CDR1 reads SNHLY; CDR2 reads FYNNEI. The authors built bulk TCR libraries by previously described methods with listed TCR primers. A single record per CDR3 protein comes from TCRdb applying MiXCR to the PCR reads. The table records 350,000 or so distinct CDR3 sequences, roughly 23% of them present only once. This clonotype was obtained from a human donor in good health. Some libraries in this study had Jurkat cell RNA spiked in. Sequencing input: naive CD8+ T cells from blood, with Jurkat cell RNA spiked in. Subset described: FACS-sorted CD8+CD4-CCR7+CD45RA+ naive T cells. The chain combines TRBV2 with TRBJ1-1; D may be TRBD1 (5 bases). The CDR3 nucleotides are TGTGCCGGCAGTGTTCAGGGGAACACTGAAGCTTTCTTT. Protein product: CAGSVQGNTEAFF.